The 26 T cell receptor beta chains below were found in one sample sequenced in a study of blood T cell repertoires in COVID-19. Method: immunoSEQ multiplex PCR; TCRdb's copy keeps in-frame clones and lacks some. The sample shows around 72,000 clones, approximately 88% of them seen only once. Sequencing was performed on peripheral blood. These receptors were obtained from a woman aged 45 to 65 with acute or convalescent COVID-19.

The gene calls are TRBV9 and TRBJ2-1, with 8 bases aligning to TRBD2. V trimming: 3 bases; J trimming: 8 bases; junction bases outside the gene matches: 1. The germline V gene encodes CDR1 SGDLS and CDR2 YYNGEE. The CDR3 runs to 12 residues. CDR3 nucleotide sequence: TGTGCCAGCAGCGGACTAGCGTATGAGCAGTTCTTC. This encodes CASSGLAYEQFF.

The V gene is TRBV12-3 or TRBV12-4, the J gene TRBJ2-5; no firm D call. The CDR3 is 12 amino acids. V lost 4 bases, J lost 4 bases, and 7 bases lay in between. The CDR3 here is CASSSSLETQYF. In DNA, the CDR3 is TGTGCCAGCAGTTCCTCTCTAGAGACCCAGTACTTC.

The chain employs TRBV4-3 and TRBJ1-4; 8 bases agree with TRBD1. The CDR3 is made up of 15 amino acids. Germline-derived CDR1 and CDR2 are LGHNA and YSLEER. Trimming cost V 1 base and J 5 bases; bases outside gene matches: 3. The CDR3 is CASSQARTGNEKLFF. In nucleotides, the CDR3 is TGCGCCAGCAGCCAAGCCAGGACAGGGAATGAAAAACTGTTTTTT.

This chain connects TRBV28 to TRBJ2-7; 11 nucleotides match TRBD1. Per the germline V gene, CDR1 is MDHEN and CDR2 is SYDVKM. V shed 6 bases, J shed 2 bases, and the junction held 6 bases outside the gene matches. The CDR3 loop spans 15 amino acids. The CDR3 reads CASSPMDRGPYEQYF. The CDR3 DNA reads TGTGCCAGCAGCCCTATGGACAGGGGGCCCTACGAGCAGTACTTC.

The chain links TRBV30 to TRBJ2-3; the match to TRBD1 covers 11 bases. The CDR3 totals 15 residues. Germline trimming cut 2 bases from V and 3 bases from J; bases unmatched to any gene: 4. Germline loops: CDR1 GTSNPN, CDR2 SVGIG (reference sequence). CDR3 nucleotide sequence: TGTGCCTGGAGTCCGGGGACAGGGGGTACAGATACGCAGTATTTT. Its translation is CAWSPGTGGTDTQYF.

The chain carries TRBV2 and TRBJ2-7; the D gene is possibly TRBD2 (6 bases). V gave up 8 bases and J gave up 0 bases, with 14 bases separating them. The CDR3 loop spans 14 amino acids. Germline lookup yields CDR1 SNHLY and CDR2 FYNNEI. CDR3 nucleotide sequence: TGTGCCAGCGTGGCCGGACTATCCTCCTACGAGCAGTACTTC. This encodes CASVAGLSSYEQYF.

This clone was counted between two and nine times. V is TRBV6-5 and J is TRBJ2-3; D is possibly TRBD1 (6 bases). This CDR3 has 14 residues. The V and J ends lost 6 bases and 0 bases respectively, with 10 bases between them. Per germline, CDR1 MNHEY and CDR2 SVGAGI. For the CDR3, the DNA is TGTGCCAGCAGGCGGACAGATAGCACAGATACGCAGTATTTT. It yields the protein CASRRTDSTDTQYF.

The rearrangement uses TRBV30 and TRBJ1-1; 8 nucleotides match TRBD1. The CDR3 contains 12 residues. CDR1 GTSNPN and CDR2 SVGIG come from the germline V gene (reference sequence). J lost 1 base, V lost 5 bases, and 0 bases had no gene match. CDR3 residues: CAWGTGNTEAFF. The CDR3 coding sequence is TGTGCCTGGGGGACAGGGAACACTGAAGCTTTCTTT.

This clone was observed once. The V gene is TRBV27, the J gene TRBJ1-1, with 7 positions matching TRBD1. The V gene end was trimmed by 8 bases and the J gene end by 1 base; junction bases not matched to a gene: 4. Germline V CDR1 and CDR2: MNHEY, SMNVEV (reference sequence). The CDR3 extends over 13 amino acids. CDR3 region: CASRQGWNTEAFF. Written as DNA, the CDR3 is TGTGCCAGCCGACAGGGTTGGAACACTGAAGCTTTCTTT.

This chain uses TRBV7-9 with TRBJ1-2, with D possibly TRBD1 on 5 matching bases. CDR1 is SEHNR, CDR2 FQNEAQ, per germline (reference sequence). The CDR3 has 14 residues. The V gene lost 4 bases and the J gene lost 3 bases, with 12 bases spanning the gap. CDR3 bases: TGTGCCAGCAGCTCAGACACAGGTGACTATGGCTACACCTTC. This codes for CASSSDTGDYGYTF.

CDR3 DNA: TGTGCCAGCAGTTTCTCTGGGCGAGTGAACACTGAAGCTTTCTTT. Translated, it gives CASSFSGRVNTEAFF. The chain combines TRBV27 with TRBJ1-1; D is undetermined. The CDR3 is 15 residues long. Germline CDR1 MNHEY, CDR2 SMNVEV (reference sequence). Trimming removed 3 bases from V and 0 bases from J, with 11 bases in between.

This chain joins TRBV28 and TRBJ2-2, with 7 bases identical to TRBD1. The J segment lost 5 bases and the V segment lost 3 bases, leaving 6 bases of the junction unmatched. From germline, CDR1 is MDHEN and CDR2 SYDVKM. CDR3 length: 15 residues. CDR3 residues: CASSFTRGLTGELFF. For the CDR3, the DNA is TGTGCCAGCAGTTTCACCAGGGGGTTAACCGGGGAGCTGTTTTTT.

The rearrangement uses TRBV19 and TRBJ2-3; D is perhaps TRBD1 (6 bases). Germline V CDR1 and CDR2: LNHDA, SQIVND (reference sequence). This CDR3 is built from 16 residues. V was cut by 7 bases and J by 2 bases, with 19 bases left in between. The CDR3 reads CASTPGTRSYTDTQYF. CDR3 sequence (DNA): TGTGCCAGTACCCCAGGGACACGAAGTTACACAGATACGCAGTATTTT.

The genes are TRBV9 and TRBJ2-1, with D perhaps matching TRBD2 (6 bases). Germline CDR1 SGDLS, CDR2 YYNGEE. V shed 0 bases and J shed 0 bases, with 10 bases lying between them. This CDR3 region has 16 residues. This CDR3 reads CASSVGPGSSYNEQFF. The CDR3 coding sequence is TGTGCCAGCAGCGTAGGCCCCGGGAGCTCCTACAATGAGCAGTTCTTC.

The chain uses TRBV4-1 and TRBJ2-2; tentative D call: TRBD2 (7 bases). The germline V gene encodes CDR1 MGHRA and CDR2 YSYEKL. The germline V and J ends were trimmed by 3 bases and 3 bases, with 20 bases remaining between them. This CDR3 spans 18 amino acids. The CDR3 reads CASSQNSGVTGYTGELFF. In DNA form, the CDR3 reads TGCGCCAGCAGCCAGAACAGCGGGGTGACAGGATACACCGGGGAGCTGTTTTTT.

This chain connects TRBV28 to TRBJ1-6; D may be TRBD1 (6 bases). The CDR3 length is 15 residues. Germline assignment: CDR1 MDHEN and CDR2 SYDVKM. V was pared by 6 bases and J by 10 bases, with 19 bases between. CDR3 coding DNA: TGTGCCAGCAGCCCGGGGGGGGCGGTTGGGTCACCCCTCCACTTT. This gives the protein CASSPGGAVGSPLHF. Complete variable domain (other parts from reference TRBV28 and TRBJ1-6): DVKVTQSSRYLVKRTGEKVFLECVQDMDHENMFWYRQDPGLGLRLIYFSYDVKMKEKGDIPEGYSVSREKKERFSLILESASTNQTSMYLCASSPGGAVGSPLHFGNGTRLTVT.

This clone was counted a single time. The chain has TRBV12-3 or TRBV12-4 and TRBJ1-4; no reliable D call. This CDR3 has 12 residues. Trimming left V 6 bases short and J 7 bases short, with 9 bases between. The CDR3 sequence: CASRRVGEKLFF. For the CDR3, the DNA is TGTGCCAGCAGACGGGTTGGTGAAAAACTGTTTTTT.

J is TRBJ2-5 and V is TRBV7-6; D not resolved. Germline V lookup: CDR1 SGHVS, CDR2 FNYEAQ. Trimming stripped 1 base from V and 6 bases from J, with 12 bases between. CDR3 length: 14 residues. CDR3 amino acids: CASSLVEPLQTQYF. Here the CDR3 DNA reads TGTGCCAGCAGCTTAGTGGAGCCGTTGCAGACCCAGTACTTC.

The gene calls are TRBV3-1 (or the pseudogene TRBV3-2) and TRBJ1-3; D gene ambiguous. Germline V gene lookup returns CDR1 LGHDT and CDR2 YNNKEL (reference sequence). Trimming took off 2 bases at V and 4 bases at J, with 6 bases between the two ends. This CDR3 contains 13 residues. The CDR3 DNA reads TGTGCCAGCAGCCAACTTTCCGGAAACACCATATATTTT. This encodes CASSQLSGNTIYF.

The genes are TRBV11-3 and TRBJ2-3; TRBD2 matches 7 bases. Losses at the gene ends were 1 base for V and 8 bases for J; bases not matched to a gene: 9. Germline V CDR1 and CDR2: SGHNT, YENEEA. This CDR3 contains 15 residues. The CDR3 nucleotides are TGTGCCAGCAGCTTAGGAGAGCGGGGTTTAGGTACGCAGTATTTT. Protein: CASSLGERGLGTQYF.

This sequence joins TRBV2 and TRBJ2-7; 10 positions match TRBD1. Germline loops: CDR1 SNHLY, CDR2 FYNNEI. The V and J ends lost 6 bases and 3 bases, in that order; junction bases with no gene match: 5. The length of the CDR3 is 14 residues. DNA of the CDR3: TGTGCCAGCAGGACCGGGACAGGGGACTACGAGCAGTACTTC. Translating it yields CASRTGTGDYEQYF.

By proportion, this clone is medium-sized. The chain combines TRBV25-1 with TRBJ1-1, with 7 bases matching TRBD1. The germline V gene encodes CDR1 MGHDK and CDR2 SYGVNS. The CDR3 has 13 amino acids. The V and J ends lost 4 bases and 7 bases, in that order; junction bases with no gene match: 6. The CDR3 DNA reads as TGTGCCAGCAGTGGGCAGGGGGGATATGAAGCTTTCTTT. Amino acid sequence: CASSGQGGYEAFF.

The chain employs TRBV4-2 and TRBJ1-3; D is unclear. From germline, CDR1 is LGHNA and CDR2 YNFKEQ. V gave up 1 base and J gave up 1 base, with 11 bases separating them. This CDR3 has 16 residues. CDR3 in DNA: TGTGCCAGCAGCCAAGTTGCGCAAGTTTCTGGAAACACCATATATTTT. This codes for CASSQVAQVSGNTIYF.

V is TRBV30 and J is TRBJ1-2; possible D gene TRBD1, 6 bases. V shed 2 bases and J shed 2 bases, with 15 bases lying between them. CDR3 size: 15 residues. Germline V gene lookup returns CDR1 GTSNPN and CDR2 SVGIG (reference sequence). In DNA form, the CDR3 reads TGTGCCTGGAGTCGGCCGGGACAAGAAAACTATGGCTACACCTTC. Translation gives CAWSRPGQENYGYTF.

The table lists this clone with a count of one. The chain is built from TRBV2 and TRBJ2-7; TRBD1 might be the D (6 bases). This CDR3 comprises 12 residues. Deletions cut 9 bases from V and 5 bases from J, with 14 bases between. Germline CDR1 is SNHLY and CDR2 is FYNNEI. CDR3 amino acids: CASEGVGDEQYF. The CDR3, as DNA: TGTGCCAGTGAGGGGGTTGGTGACGAGCAGTACTTC.

V gene TRBV28 combines with J gene TRBJ1-1; no clear D. V was pared by 5 bases and J by 10 bases, with 11 bases between. Per germline, CDR1 MDHEN and CDR2 SYDVKM. This CDR3 region has 11 residues. CDR3: CASSELGRAFF. The CDR3 region has the DNA TGTGCCAGCAGTGAACTCGGGAGAGCTTTCTTT.